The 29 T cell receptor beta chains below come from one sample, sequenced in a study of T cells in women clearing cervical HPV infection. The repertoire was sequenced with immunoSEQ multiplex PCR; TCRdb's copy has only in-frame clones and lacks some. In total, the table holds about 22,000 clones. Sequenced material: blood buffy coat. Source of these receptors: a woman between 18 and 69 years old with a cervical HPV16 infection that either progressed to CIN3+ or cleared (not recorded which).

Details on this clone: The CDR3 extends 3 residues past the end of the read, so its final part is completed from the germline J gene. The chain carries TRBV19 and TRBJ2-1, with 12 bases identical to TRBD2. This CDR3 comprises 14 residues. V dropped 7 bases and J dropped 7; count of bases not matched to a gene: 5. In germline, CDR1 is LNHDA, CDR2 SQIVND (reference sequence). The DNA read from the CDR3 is TGTGCCAGTACCCTAGCGGGAGGGAGGAATGAG. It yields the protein CASTLAGGRNE. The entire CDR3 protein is CASTLAGGRNEQFF.

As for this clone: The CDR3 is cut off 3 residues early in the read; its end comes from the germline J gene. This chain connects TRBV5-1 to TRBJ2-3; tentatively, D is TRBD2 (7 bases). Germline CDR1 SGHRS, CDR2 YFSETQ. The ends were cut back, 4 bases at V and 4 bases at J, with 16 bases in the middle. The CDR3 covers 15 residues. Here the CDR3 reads CASSPILGGADTQYF. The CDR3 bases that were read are TGCGCCAGCAGCCCTATTCTAGGGGGGGCAGATACG.

The sequenced CDR3 bases are TGTGCCAGCAGTCTAGCGGGAGAAGGGTACAATGAG. It is translated as CASSLAGEGYNE. The whole CDR3 is CASSLAGEGYNEQFF. The V and J genes are TRBV28 and TRBJ2-1; TRBD2 agrees at 10 bases. The read finishes 3 residues shy of the CDR3 end, and the germline J gene is used to complete it. There are 15 residues in the CDR3. V was pared by 5 bases and J by 4 bases, with 5 bases of the junction left unmatched. Germline lookup yields CDR1 MDHEN and CDR2 SYDVKM.

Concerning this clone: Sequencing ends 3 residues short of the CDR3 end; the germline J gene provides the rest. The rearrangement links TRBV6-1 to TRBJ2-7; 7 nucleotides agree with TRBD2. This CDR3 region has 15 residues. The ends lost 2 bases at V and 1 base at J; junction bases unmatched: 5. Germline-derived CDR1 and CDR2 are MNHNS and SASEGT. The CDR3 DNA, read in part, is TGTGCCAGCAGTGAATTCTGGCGGGGGTCCTACGAG. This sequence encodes CASSEFWRGSYE. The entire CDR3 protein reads CASSEFWRGSYEQYF.

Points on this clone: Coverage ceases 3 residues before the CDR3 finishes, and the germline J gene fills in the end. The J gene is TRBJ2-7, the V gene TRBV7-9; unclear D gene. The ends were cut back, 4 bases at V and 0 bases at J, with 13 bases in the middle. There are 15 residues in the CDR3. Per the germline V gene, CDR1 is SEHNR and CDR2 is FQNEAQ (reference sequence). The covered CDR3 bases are TGTGCCAGCAGCTCTAGATTGAAAAGCTCCTACGAG. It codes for CASSSRLKSSYE. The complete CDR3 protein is CASSSRLKSSYEQYF.

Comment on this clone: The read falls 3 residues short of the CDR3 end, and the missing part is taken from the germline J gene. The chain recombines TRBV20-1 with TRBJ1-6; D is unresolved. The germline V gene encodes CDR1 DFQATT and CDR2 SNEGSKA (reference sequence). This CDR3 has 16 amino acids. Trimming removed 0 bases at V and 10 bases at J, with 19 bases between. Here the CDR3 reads CSARDLTSLDWSPLHF. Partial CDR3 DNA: TGCAGTGCTAGAGACCTGACTTCCCTGGATTGGTCACCC.

The CDR3 sequence is CAWSVLVRETQYF. The DNA read from the CDR3 is TGTGCCTGGAGTGTCCTGGTAAGGGAGACC. The chain links TRBV30 to TRBJ2-5; D unclear. The read is 3 residues too short to cover the CDR3 end, so that end is filled in from the germline J gene. V lost 0 bases and J lost 5, with 10 bases in between. The CDR3 is 13 amino acids. Looked up from germline, CDR1 is GTSNPN and CDR2 is SVGIG (reference sequence).

CDR3 DNA (partial): TGTGCCAGTAGTACTGGACAGGGGTCACTCTATGGC. Protein sequence: CASSTGQGSLYG. The entire CDR3 reads CASSTGQGSLYGYTF. The chain has TRBV19 and TRBJ1-2; TRBD1 matches at 9 bases. The read gets to within 3 residues of the CDR3 end, and the germline J gene fills in the rest. This CDR3 is built from 15 residues. V was clipped by 4 bases and J by 4 bases; unmatched bases: 7. Germline CDR1 reads LNHDA; CDR2 reads SQIVND (reference sequence).

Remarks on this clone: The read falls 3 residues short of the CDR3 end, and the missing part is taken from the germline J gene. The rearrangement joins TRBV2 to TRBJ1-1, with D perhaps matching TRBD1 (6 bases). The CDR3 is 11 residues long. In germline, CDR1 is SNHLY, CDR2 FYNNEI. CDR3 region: CASRQAVEAFF. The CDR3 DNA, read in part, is TGTGCCAGCCGACAGGCAGTCGAA.

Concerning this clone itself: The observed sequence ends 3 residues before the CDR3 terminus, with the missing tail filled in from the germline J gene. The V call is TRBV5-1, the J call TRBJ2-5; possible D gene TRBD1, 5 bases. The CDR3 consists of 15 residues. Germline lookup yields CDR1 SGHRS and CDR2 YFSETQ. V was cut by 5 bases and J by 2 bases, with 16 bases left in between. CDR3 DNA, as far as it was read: TGCGCCAGCAGGGCCCGAATAGGGGTACAAGAGACC. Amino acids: CASRARIGVQET. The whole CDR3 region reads CASRARIGVQETQYF.

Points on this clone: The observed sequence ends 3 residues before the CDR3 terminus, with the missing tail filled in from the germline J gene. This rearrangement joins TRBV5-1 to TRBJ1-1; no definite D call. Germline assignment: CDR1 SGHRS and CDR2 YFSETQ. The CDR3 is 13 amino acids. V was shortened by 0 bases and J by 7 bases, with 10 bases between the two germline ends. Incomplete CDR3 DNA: TGCGCCAGCAGCTTGGCCGGCGGGGTTGAA. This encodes CASSLAGGVE. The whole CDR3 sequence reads CASSLAGGVEAFF.

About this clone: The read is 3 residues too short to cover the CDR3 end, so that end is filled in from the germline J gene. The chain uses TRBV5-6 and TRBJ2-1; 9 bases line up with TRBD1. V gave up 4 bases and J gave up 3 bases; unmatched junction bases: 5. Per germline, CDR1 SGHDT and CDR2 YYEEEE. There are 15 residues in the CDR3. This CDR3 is CASSANRGHYNEQFF. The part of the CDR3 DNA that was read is TGTGCCAGCAGCGCGAACAGGGGGCACTACAATGAG.

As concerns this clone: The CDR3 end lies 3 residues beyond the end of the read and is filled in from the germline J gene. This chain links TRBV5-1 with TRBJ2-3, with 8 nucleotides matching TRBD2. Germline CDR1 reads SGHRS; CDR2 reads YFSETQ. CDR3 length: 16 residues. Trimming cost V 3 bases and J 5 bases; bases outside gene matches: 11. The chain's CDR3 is CASSSIPGLVGDTQYF. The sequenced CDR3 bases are TGCGCCAGCAGCTCGATCCCGGGACTAGTCGGAGATACG.

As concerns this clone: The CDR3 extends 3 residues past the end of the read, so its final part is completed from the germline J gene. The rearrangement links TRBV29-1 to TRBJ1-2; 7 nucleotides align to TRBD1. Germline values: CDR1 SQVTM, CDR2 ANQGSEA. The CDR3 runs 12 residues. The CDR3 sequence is CSAPLQGTDYTF. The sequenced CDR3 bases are TGCAGCGCACCCTTACAGGGGACTGAC. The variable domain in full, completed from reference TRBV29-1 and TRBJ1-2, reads SAVISQKPSRDICQRGTSLTIQCQVDSQVTMMFWYRQQPGQSLTLIATANQGSEATYESGFVIDKFPISRPNLTFSTLTVSNMSPEDSSIYLCSAPLQGTDYTFGSGTRLTVV.

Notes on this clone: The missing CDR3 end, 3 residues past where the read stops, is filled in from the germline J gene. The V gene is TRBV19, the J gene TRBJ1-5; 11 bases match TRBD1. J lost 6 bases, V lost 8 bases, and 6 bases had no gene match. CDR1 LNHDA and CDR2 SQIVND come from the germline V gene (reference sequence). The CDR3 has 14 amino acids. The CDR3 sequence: CASVGQGASQPQHF. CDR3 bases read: TGTGCCAGTGTCGGACAGGGGGCGAGTCAGCCC.

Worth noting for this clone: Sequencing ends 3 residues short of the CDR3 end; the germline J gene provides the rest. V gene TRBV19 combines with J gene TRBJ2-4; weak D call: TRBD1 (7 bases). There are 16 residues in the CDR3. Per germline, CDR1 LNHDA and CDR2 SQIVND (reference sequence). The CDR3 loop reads CASSITGTAADYGQYF. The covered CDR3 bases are TGTGCCAGTAGTATTACCGGGACAGCGGCGGACTATGGT.

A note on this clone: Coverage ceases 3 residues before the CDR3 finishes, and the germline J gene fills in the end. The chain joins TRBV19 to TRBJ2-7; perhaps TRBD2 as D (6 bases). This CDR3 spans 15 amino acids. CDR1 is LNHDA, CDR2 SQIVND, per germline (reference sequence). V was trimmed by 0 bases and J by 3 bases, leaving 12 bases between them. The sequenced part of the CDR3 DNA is TGTGCCAGTAGTATAGATCGGGCTAGCGACTACGAG. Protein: CASSIDRASDYE. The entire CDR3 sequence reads CASSIDRASDYEQYF.

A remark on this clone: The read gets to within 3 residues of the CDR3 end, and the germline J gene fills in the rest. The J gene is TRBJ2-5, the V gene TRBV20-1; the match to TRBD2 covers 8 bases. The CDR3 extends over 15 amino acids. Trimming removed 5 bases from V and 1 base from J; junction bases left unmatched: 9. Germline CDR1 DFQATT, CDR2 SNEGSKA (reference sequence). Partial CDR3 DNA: TGCAGTGCTCCCCCAACTAGCGGAGGCCAAGAGACC. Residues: CSAPPTSGGQET. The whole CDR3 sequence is CSAPPTSGGQETQYF.

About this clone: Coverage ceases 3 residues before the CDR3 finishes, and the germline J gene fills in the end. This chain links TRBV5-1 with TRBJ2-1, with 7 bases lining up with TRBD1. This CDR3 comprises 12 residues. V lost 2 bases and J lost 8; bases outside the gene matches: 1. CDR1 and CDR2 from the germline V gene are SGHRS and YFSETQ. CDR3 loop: CASSFTGDEQFF. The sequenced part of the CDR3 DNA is TGCGCCAGCAGCTTTACAGGGGATGAG.

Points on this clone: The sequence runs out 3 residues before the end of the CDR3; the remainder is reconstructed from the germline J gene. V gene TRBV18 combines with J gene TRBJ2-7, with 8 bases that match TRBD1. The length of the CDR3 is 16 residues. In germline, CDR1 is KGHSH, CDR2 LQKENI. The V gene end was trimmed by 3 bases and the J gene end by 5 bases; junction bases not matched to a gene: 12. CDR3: CASSPTLNGGQDEQYF. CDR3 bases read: TGTGCCAGCTCACCGACTCTAAACGGGGGACAGGACGAG.

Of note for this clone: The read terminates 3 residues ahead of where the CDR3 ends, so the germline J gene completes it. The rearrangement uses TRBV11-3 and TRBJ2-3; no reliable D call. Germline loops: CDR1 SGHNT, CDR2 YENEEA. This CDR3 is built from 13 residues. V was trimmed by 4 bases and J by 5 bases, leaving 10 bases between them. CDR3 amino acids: CASSSLSLDTQYF. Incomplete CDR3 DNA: TGTGCCAGCAGCTCCCTCTCCCTAGATACG.

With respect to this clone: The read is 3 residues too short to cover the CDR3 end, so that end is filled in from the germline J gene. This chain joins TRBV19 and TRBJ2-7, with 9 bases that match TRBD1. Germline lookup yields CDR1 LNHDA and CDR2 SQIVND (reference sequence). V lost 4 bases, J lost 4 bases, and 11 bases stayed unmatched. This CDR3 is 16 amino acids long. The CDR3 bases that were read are TGTGCCAGTAGTAACTTATACGGACAGGGGCCATACGAG. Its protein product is CASSNLYGQGPYE. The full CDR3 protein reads CASSNLYGQGPYEQYF.

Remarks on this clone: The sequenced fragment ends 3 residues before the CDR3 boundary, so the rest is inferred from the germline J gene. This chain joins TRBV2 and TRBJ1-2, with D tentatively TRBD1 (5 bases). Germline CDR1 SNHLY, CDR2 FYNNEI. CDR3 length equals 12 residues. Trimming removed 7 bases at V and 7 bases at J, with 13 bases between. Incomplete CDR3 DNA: TGTGCCAGCATCAGGGAACTTGGTGGC. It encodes CASIRELGG. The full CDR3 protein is CASIRELGGYTF.

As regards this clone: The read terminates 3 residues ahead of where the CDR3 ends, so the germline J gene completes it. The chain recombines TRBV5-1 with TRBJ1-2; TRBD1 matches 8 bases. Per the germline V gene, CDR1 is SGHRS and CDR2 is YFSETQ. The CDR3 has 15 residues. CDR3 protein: CASSWDPTGAEGYTF. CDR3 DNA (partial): TGCGCCAGCAGCTGGGATCCGACAGGGGCAGAGGGC.

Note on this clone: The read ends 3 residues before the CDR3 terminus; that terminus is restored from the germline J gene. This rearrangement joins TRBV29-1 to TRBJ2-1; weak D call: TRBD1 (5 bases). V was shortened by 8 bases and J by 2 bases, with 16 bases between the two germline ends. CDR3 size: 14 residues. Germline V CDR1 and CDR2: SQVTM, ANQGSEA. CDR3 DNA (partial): TGCAGCTTTTGGACGGACAACCCCTACAATGAG. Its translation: CSFWTDNPYNE. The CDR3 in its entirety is CSFWTDNPYNEQFF.

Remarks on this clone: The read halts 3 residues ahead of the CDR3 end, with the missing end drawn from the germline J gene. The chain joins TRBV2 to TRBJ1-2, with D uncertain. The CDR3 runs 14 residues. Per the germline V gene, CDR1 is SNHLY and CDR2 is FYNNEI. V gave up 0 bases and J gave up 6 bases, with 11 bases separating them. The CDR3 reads CASSEAVRVDGYTF. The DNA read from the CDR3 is TGTGCCAGCAGTGAAGCGGTGAGGGTGGATGGC.

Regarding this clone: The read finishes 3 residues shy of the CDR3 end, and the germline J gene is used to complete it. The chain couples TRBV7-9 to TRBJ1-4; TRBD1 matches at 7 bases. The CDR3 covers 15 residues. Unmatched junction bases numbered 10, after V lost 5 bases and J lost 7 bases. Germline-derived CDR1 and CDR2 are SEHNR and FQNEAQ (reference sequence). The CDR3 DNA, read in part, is TGTGCCAGCAGCAAAGAGGGGGCGAGCGGTGAAAAA. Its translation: CASSKEGASGEK. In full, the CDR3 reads CASSKEGASGEKLFF.

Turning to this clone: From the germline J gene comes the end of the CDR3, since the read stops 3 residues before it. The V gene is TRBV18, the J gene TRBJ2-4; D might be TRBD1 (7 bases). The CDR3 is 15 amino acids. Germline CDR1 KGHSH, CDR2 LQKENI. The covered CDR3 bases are TGTGCCAGCTCACCAGAGGAGGGGGCCTCCCCTGGT. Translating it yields CASSPEEGASPG. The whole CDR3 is CASSPEEGASPGQYF.

The CDR3 here is CASRRTGPTNYGYTF. The CDR3 DNA, read in part, is TGTGCCAGCAGACGGACAGGCCCTACTAACTATGGC. The V call is TRBV2, the J call TRBJ1-2; TRBD1 matches 7 bases. From the germline J gene comes the end of the CDR3, since the read stops 3 residues before it. Germline loops: CDR1 SNHLY, CDR2 FYNNEI. The CDR3 runs 15 residues. V gave up 6 bases and J gave up 0 bases; unmatched junction bases: 7.